Following are 14 T cell receptor beta chains from one sample sequenced in a study of metastatic and nonmetastatic thyroid tumors. No treatment had been given to any patient before thyroid surgery. From the PCR reads, TCRdb re-called clones with MiXCR. The profile shows roughly 38,000 clones, approximately 20% of them singletons. The source material was blood. The receptors come from a female donor with papillary thyroid cancer or a benign thyroid nodule (not recorded which). Some clones in this sample may be carry-over from other donors' samples.

This clone was recorded a few times. This may stem from a read error, because a much larger clone lies one nucleotide away. The V call is TRBV9, the J call TRBJ1-1; 7 bases fit TRBD1. The CDR3 is 12 residues long. Germline CDR1 reads SGDLS; CDR2 reads YYNGEE. J was trimmed by 11 bases and V by 4 bases; bases with no gene match: 8. The CDR3 nucleotides are TGTGCCAGCAGCTCCAACGACAGGGTGGCTTTCTTT. Translation: CASSSNDRVAFF.

This clone was counted many times. V usage is TRBV28 and J usage is TRBJ2-1, with D hard to call. The length of the CDR3 is 15 residues. Deletions cut 0 bases from V and 0 bases from J, with 6 bases between. The V gene's germline CDR1 is MDHEN and CDR2 SYDVKM. The CDR3 DNA follows: TGTGCCAGCAGTTTATGGCGTTCCTCCTACAATGAGCAGTTCTTC. This codes for CASSLWRSSYNEQFF.

The gene calls are TRBV4-1 and TRBJ2-5, with D possibly being TRBD1 (5 bases). V was trimmed by 1 base and J by 1 base, leaving 13 bases between them. This CDR3 has 16 amino acids. The germline CDR1 and CDR2 sequences are MGHRA and YSYEKL. The CDR3 sequence: CASSQGSTAFQETQYF. CDR3 DNA: TGCGCCAGCAGCCAAGGGTCGACAGCTTTCCAAGAGACCCAGTACTTC.

This clone was seen a handful of times. A clone one base away is much larger, so this may be a read error. This specimen includes other DNA sequences encoding the same CDR3. This chain uses TRBV12-5 with TRBJ2-5; no firm D call. Germline CDR1 LGHNT, CDR2 FRNRAP. The CDR3 covers 12 residues. The ends were cut back, 3 bases at V and 5 bases at J, with 7 bases in the middle. This CDR3 is CASGFLSETQYF. CDR3 DNA: TGTGCTAGTGGTTTCCTCTCTGAGACCCAGTACTTC.

The chain uses TRBV6-1 and TRBJ2-3, with 7 nucleotides matching TRBD2. The CDR3 sequence is 15 residues long. V shed 10 bases, J shed 3 bases, and the junction held 13 bases outside the gene matches. The germline gives CDR1 MNHNS, CDR2 SASEGT. Here the CDR3 reads CAISPRRGGTDTQYF. The CDR3 nucleotides read TGTGCCATCAGCCCTCGGCGCGGGGGTACAGATACGCAGTATTTT.

This clone was detected only a few times. This chain joins TRBV12-3 or TRBV12-4 and TRBJ2-1, with 11 bases matching TRBD2. The CDR3 sequence is 17 residues long. J was trimmed by 6 bases and V by 1 base; bases with no gene match: 8. This chain's CDR3 is CASSLVSGTSGVNEQFF. DNA of the CDR3: TGTGCCAGCAGTTTAGTTAGCGGGACTAGCGGTGTCAATGAGCAGTTCTTC.

The chain is built from TRBV11-2 and TRBJ2-7; D remains ambiguous. The germline V gene encodes CDR1 SGHAT and CDR2 FQNNGV. The CDR3 totals 13 residues. Trimming removed 5 bases at V and 3 bases at J, with 11 bases between. The CDR3 sequence is CASSLSGYYEQYF. For the CDR3, the DNA is TGTGCCAGCAGCCTAAGTGGGTACTACGAGCAGTACTTC.

This clone was detected many times. The chain recombines TRBV5-1 with TRBJ2-7; a weak D match, TRBD2 (6 bases). This CDR3 has 14 amino acids. Trimming shortened V by 6 bases and J by 9 bases, and 22 bases separated the two germline ends. Germline CDR1 SGHRS, CDR2 YFSETQ. The CDR3 bases are TGCGCCAGCAAATATACCGGGGGTTTTGGGGTGCAGTACTTC. This sequence encodes CASKYTGGFGVQYF.

This clone was observed a handful of times. The V and J genes are TRBV6-1 and TRBJ1-5, with unresolved D. Germline V lookup: CDR1 MNHNS, CDR2 SASEGT. The germline V and J ends were trimmed by 2 bases and 5 bases, with 13 bases remaining between them. The CDR3 contains 15 residues. CDR3 nucleotides: TGTGCCAGCAGTGAATCCCCCGGTGAGTATCAGCCCCAGCATTTT. Residues: CASSESPGEYQPQHF.

This clone occurred many times. The rearrangement joins TRBV19 to TRBJ2-3; weak D call: TRBD2 (6 bases). Germline V gene sequence: CDR1 LNHDA, CDR2 SQIVND (reference sequence). This CDR3 is 15 amino acids long. The V end lost 8 bases, the J end lost 5 bases, and 20 bases lay between the germline ends. CDR3 in DNA: TGTGCCAGTGGTGTGGGACTCACATGGATAGATACGCAGTATTTT. Translation gives CASGVGLTWIDTQYF.

This clone was counted ten times or more. This rearrangement joins TRBV6-1 to TRBJ1-4, with 7 bases matching TRBD1. Germline lookup yields CDR1 MNHNS and CDR2 SASEGT. The V gene end was trimmed by 6 bases and the J gene end by 5 bases; junction bases not matched to a gene: 6. The CDR3 is made up of 14 amino acids. CDR3 loop: CASRVPGGNEKLFF. As DNA, the CDR3 is TGTGCCAGCAGAGTCCCAGGGGGGAATGAAAAACTGTTTTTT.

This clone was recorded many times. The V gene is TRBV20-1, the J gene TRBJ1-1, with D uncertain. The CDR3 spans 14 residues. Per the germline V gene, CDR1 is DFQATT and CDR2 is SNEGSKA (reference sequence). Trimming removed 1 base from V and 1 base from J, with 10 bases in between. The DNA of the CDR3 is TGCAGTGCTAGAGTAAGAGGAACGAACACTGAAGCTTTCTTT. Its translation is CSARVRGTNTEAFF.

CDR3 nucleotide sequence: TGTGCCAGCAGCTTAGCGGGGACAGTAGAGACCCAGTACTTC. Protein: CASSLAGTVETQYF. The rearrangement links TRBV7-9 to TRBJ2-5, with 7 bases that match TRBD1. The trim removed 0 bases at V and 4 bases at J, leaving 2 bases unmatched. Germline V gene sequence: CDR1 SEHNR, CDR2 FQNEAQ (reference sequence). The CDR3 is made up of 14 amino acids.

Points on this clone: This may arise from a read error, as a much more abundant clone is one base away. No conserved phenylalanine or tryptophan ends this CDR3, so it is likely a read error. The J gene is TRBJ2-3, the V gene TRBV9, with no clear D. This CDR3 is built from 13 residues. CDR1 is SGDLS, CDR2 YYNGEE, per germline. Trimming cost V 2 bases and J 3 bases, with 7 bases left between them. The CDR3 DNA sequence: TGTGCCAGCAGCGTCCTGGAAACAGATACGCAGTATCTT. Its translation is CASSVLETDTQYL.